Listed here are 8 T cell receptor beta chains from one sample, sequenced in a study of T cell repertoires in cytomegalovirus infection. Their target antigens are unknown. Each CDR3 protein gets one entry after TCRdb re-called the reads with MiXCR. In the table there are roughly 800,000 distinct CDR3 sequences, under 35% of which are singletons. Specimen: cultured CD8+ T cells from PBMCs, collected from culture after CMV antigen stimulation. The receptor source for this set is a human donor in good health (CMV status not recorded). Some clones in this sample may be carry-over from other donors' samples.

This clonotype has just a few counts. The chain carries TRBV12-3 or TRBV12-4 and TRBJ1-2; D uncertain. The CDR3 runs 13 residues. V lost 3 bases and J lost 3, with 8 bases in between. CDR3 in DNA: TGTGCCAGCAGTTTGGAATCCCACTATGGCTACACCTTC. It translates to CASSLESHYGYTF.

The rearrangement links TRBV27 to TRBJ1-6; perhaps TRBD1 as D (6 bases). Trimming shortened V by 6 bases and J by 10 bases, and 16 bases separated the two germline ends. The CDR3 loop spans 14 amino acids. Looked up from germline, CDR1 is MNHEY and CDR2 is SMNVEV (reference sequence). As DNA, the CDR3 is TGTGCCAGCAGCCTACCGGGGGCAGGATCACCCCTCCACTTT. Translated, it gives CASSLPGAGSPLHF.

This clonotype showed up many times. V is TRBV5-6 and J is TRBJ2-6, with D tentatively TRBD2 (5 bases). Trimming shortened V by 3 bases and J by 5 bases, and 30 bases separated the two germline ends. CDR1 SGHDT and CDR2 YYEEEE come from the germline V gene. This CDR3 has 21 residues. The CDR3 sequence is CASSSSDDTLWARGRANVLTF. Written as DNA, the CDR3 is TGTGCCAGCAGCTCCTCGGACGACACTCTCTGGGCTCGGGGTAGGGCCAACGTCCTGACTTTC.

This chain uses TRBV12-3 or TRBV12-4 with TRBJ1-2; no firm D call. V gave up 3 bases and J gave up 4 bases, with 9 bases separating them. CDR3 length: 13 amino acids. In DNA, the CDR3 is TGTGCCAGCAGTTTTGAGGCAGTCTATGGCTACACCTTC. It translates to CASSFEAVYGYTF.

This clonotype was detected only a few times. The gene calls are TRBV7-9 and TRBJ2-7; TRBD2 is a possible D gene (5 bases). Per the germline V gene, CDR1 is SEHNR and CDR2 is FQNEAQ (reference sequence). V was shortened by 5 bases and J by 3 bases, with 20 bases between the two germline ends. This CDR3 has 16 amino acids. The CDR3 bases are TGTGCCAGCAGCCCCCCGGTCCGAGGGTCCCACTACGAGCAGTACTTC. Encoded protein: CASSPPVRGSHYEQYF.

This sequence joins TRBV20-1 and TRBJ2-1, with TRBD2 identical over 11 bases. The germline V gene has CDR1 DFQATT and CDR2 SNEGSKA (reference sequence). The length of the CDR3 is 15 residues. V shed 4 bases and J 2 bases; nucleotides not matched to a gene: 4. Written as DNA, the CDR3 is TGCAGTGCTAAGACTAGCGGGGCCCCCTACAATGAGCAGTTCTTC. Its translation is CSAKTSGAPYNEQFF.

This clonotype was seen more than once but under ten times. The V call is TRBV19, the J call TRBJ1-1; no firm D call. Germline V gives CDR1 LNHDA, CDR2 SQIVND (reference sequence). V lost 10 bases, J lost 3 bases, and 21 bases lay in between. The CDR3 covers 15 residues. CDR3 in amino acids: CATSLLGWADTEAFF. The CDR3 DNA follows: TGTGCCACCTCCTTATTAGGGTGGGCCGACACTGAAGCTTTCTTT.

V and J are TRBV7-9 and TRBJ1-2, with 8 bases fitting TRBD1. From germline, CDR1 is SEHNR and CDR2 FQNEAQ (reference sequence). This CDR3 has 17 amino acids. Trimming removed 5 bases from V and 2 bases from J; junction bases left unmatched: 13. DNA of the CDR3: TGTGCCAGCAGCAAAGTCGGCAGGGGGCTTGGGAACTATGGCTACACCTTC. Translated: CASSKVGRGLGNYGYTF. Full variable domain (rest looked up from reference TRBV7-9 and TRBJ1-2): DTGVSQNPRHKITKRGQNVTFRCDPISEHNRLYWYRQTLGQGPEFLTYFQNEAQLEKSRLLSDRFSAERPKGSFSTLEIQRTEQGDSAMYLCASSKVGRGLGNYGYTFGSGTRLTVV.